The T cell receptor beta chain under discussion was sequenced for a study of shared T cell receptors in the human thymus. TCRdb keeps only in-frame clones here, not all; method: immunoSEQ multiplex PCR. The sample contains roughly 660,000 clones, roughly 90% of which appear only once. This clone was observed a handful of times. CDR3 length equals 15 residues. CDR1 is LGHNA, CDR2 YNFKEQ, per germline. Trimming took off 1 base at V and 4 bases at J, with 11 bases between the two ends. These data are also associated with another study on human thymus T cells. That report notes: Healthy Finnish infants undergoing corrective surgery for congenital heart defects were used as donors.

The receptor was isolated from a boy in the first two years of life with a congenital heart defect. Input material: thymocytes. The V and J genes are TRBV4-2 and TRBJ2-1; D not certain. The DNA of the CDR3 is TGTGCCAGCAGCCAAGTGCGAGCCGCTTACAATGAGCAGTTCTTC. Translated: CASSQVRAAYNEQFF.